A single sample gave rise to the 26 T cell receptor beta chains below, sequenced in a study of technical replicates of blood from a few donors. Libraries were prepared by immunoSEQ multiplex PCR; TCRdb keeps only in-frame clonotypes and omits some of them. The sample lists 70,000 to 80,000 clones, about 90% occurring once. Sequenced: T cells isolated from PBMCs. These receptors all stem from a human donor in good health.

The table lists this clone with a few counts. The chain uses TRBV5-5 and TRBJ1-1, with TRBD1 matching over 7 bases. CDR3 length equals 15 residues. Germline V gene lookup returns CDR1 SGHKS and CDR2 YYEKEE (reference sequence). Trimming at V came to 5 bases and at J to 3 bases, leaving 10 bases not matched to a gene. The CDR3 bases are TGTGCCAGCAGTCGAATAGACAGGGCCCACACTGAAGCTTTCTTT. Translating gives CASSRIDRAHTEAFF.

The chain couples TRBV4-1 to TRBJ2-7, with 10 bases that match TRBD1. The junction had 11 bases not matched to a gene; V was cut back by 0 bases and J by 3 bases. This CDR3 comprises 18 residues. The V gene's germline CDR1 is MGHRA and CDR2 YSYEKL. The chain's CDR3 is CASSQDTRGQGIDYEQYF. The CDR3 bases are TGCGCCAGCAGCCAAGATACGAGGGGACAGGGGATCGACTACGAGCAGTACTTC.

The CDR3 spells CASSPSGVGYNEQFF. In DNA, the CDR3 is TGTGCCAGCAGCCCCTCCGGGGTCGGCTACAATGAGCAGTTCTTC. The V call is TRBV9, the J call TRBJ2-1; possible D gene TRBD2, 5 bases. This CDR3 region has 15 residues. Germline V gene lookup returns CDR1 SGDLS and CDR2 YYNGEE. V lost 4 bases, J lost 3 bases, and 14 bases lay in between.

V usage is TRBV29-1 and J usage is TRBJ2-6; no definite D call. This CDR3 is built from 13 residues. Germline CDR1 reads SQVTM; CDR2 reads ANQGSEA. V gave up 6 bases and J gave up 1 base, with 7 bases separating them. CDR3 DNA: TGCAGCGTAACAGTTTCTGGGGCCAACGTCCTGACTTTC. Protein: CSVTVSGANVLTF.

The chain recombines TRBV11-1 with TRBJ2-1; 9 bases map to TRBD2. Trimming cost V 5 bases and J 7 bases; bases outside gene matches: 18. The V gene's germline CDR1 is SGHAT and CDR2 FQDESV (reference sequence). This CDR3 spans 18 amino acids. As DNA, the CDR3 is TGTGCCAGCAGCCCCGGACTACTTCTAGCGGGGTCTCTGAATGAGCAGTTCTTC. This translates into CASSPGLLLAGSLNEQFF.

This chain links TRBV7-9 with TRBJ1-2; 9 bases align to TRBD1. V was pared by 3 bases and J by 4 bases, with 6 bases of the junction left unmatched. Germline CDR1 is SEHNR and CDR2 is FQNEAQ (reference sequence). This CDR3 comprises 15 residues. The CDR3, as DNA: TGTGCCAGCAGCTTCCGGGACAGGGTATCCTATGGCTACACCTTC. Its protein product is CASSFRDRVSYGYTF.

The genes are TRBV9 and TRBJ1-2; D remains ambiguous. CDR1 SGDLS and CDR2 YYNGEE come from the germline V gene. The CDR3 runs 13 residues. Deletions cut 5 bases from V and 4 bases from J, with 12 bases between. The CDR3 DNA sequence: TGTGCCAGCAGGGGCGGAGGTGTCTATGGCTACACCTTC. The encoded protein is CASRGGGVYGYTF.

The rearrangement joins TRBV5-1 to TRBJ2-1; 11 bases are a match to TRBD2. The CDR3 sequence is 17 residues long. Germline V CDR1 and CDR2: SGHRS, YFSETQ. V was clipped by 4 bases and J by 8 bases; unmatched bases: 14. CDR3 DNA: TGCGCCAGCAGCCGGACCCGAGGAACTAGCGGGAGAGATGAGCAGTTCTTC. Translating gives CASSRTRGTSGRDEQFF.

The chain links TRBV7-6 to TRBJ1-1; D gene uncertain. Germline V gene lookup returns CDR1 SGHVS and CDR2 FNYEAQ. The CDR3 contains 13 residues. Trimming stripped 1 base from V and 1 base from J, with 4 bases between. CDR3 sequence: CASSLDRNTEAFF. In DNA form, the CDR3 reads TGTGCCAGCAGCTTAGACAGGAACACTGAAGCTTTCTTT.

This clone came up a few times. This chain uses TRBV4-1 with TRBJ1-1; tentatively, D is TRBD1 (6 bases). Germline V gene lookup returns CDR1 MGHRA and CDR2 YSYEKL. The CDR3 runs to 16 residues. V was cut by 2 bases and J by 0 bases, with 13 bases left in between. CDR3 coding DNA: TGCGCCAGCAGCCAACGACAGGAGAATATGAACACTGAAGCTTTCTTT. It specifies CASSQRQENMNTEAFF.

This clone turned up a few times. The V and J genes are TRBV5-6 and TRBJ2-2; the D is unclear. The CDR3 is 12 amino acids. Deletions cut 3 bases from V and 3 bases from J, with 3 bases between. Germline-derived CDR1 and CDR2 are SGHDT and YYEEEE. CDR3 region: CASSYYTGELFF. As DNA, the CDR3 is TGTGCCAGCAGCTACTACACCGGGGAGCTGTTTTTT.

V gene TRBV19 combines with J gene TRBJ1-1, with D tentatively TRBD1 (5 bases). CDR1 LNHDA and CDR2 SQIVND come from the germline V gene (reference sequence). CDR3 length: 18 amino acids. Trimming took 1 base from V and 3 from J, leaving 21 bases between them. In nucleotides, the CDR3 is TGTGCCAGTAGTATAGGCTGGGATGACAGCGCCAAAGACACTGAAGCTTTCTTT. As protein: CASSIGWDDSAKDTEAFF.

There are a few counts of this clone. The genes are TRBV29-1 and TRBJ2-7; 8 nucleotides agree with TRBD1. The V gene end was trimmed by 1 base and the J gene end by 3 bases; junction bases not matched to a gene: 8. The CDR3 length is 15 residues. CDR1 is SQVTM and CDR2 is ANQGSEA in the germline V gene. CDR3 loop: CSVEGPGQAGYEQYF. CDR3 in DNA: TGCAGCGTTGAAGGACCGGGACAGGCCGGCTACGAGCAGTACTTC.

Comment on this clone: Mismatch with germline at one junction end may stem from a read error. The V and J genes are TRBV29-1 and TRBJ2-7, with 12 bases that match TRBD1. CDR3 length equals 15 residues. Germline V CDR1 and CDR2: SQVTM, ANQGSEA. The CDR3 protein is CSAESRDRGLHEQYF. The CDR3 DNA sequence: TGCAGCGCTGAAAGCCGGGACAGGGGGCTCCACGAGCAGTACTTC.

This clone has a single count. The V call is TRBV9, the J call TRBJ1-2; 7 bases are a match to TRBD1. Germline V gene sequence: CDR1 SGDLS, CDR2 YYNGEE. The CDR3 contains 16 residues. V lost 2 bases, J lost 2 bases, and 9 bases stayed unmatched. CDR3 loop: CASSVTGEHLNYGYTF. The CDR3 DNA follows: TGTGCCAGCAGCGTCACAGGGGAACACTTAAACTATGGCTACACCTTC.

The CDR3 is CASSQAGATNEKLFF. As DNA, the CDR3 is TGCGCCAGCAGCCAAGCCGGGGCAACTAATGAAAAACTGTTTTTT. The chain couples TRBV4-3 to TRBJ1-4; D is unresolved. Deletions cut 1 base from V and 0 bases from J, with 6 bases between. In germline, CDR1 is LGHNA, CDR2 YSLEER. This CDR3 spans 15 amino acids.

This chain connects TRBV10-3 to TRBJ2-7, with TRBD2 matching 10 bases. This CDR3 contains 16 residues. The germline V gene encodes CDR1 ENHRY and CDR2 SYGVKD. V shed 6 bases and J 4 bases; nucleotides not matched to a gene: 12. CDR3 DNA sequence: TGTGCCATCAGGAACAGGGGAGCGGGAGGGGGGTACGAGCAGTACTTC. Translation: CAIRNRGAGGGYEQYF.

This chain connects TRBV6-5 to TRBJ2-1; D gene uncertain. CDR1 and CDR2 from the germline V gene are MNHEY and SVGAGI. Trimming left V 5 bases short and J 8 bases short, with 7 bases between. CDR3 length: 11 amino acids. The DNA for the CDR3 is TGTGCCAGCAGTGAACTTGATGAGCAGTTCTTC. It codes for CASSELDEQFF.

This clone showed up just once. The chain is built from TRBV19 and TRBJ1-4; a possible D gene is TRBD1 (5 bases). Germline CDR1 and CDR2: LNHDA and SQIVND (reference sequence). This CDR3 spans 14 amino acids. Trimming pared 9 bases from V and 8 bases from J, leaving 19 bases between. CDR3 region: CASTEVTRGEKLFF. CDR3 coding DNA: TGTGCCAGCACGGAGGTCACCCGGGGGGAAAAACTGTTTTTT.

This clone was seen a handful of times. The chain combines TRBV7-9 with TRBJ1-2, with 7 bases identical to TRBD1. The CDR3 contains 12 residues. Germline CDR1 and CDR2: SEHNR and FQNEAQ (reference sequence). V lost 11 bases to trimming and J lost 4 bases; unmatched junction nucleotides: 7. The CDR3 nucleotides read TGTGCCGGCGAGACAGGGCTCTATGGCTACACCTTC. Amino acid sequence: CAGETGLYGYTF.

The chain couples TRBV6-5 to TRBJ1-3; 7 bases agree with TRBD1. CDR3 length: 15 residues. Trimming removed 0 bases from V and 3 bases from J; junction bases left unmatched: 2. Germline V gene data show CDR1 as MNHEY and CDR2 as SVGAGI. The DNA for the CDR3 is TGTGCCAGCAGTTACTCTTCAGGGGGTGGAAACACCATATATTTT. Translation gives CASSYSSGGGNTIYF.

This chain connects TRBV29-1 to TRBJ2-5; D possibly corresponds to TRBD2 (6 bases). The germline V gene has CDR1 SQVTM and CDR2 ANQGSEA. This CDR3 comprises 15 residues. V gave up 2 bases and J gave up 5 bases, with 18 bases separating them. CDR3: CSVERGMGRRETQYF. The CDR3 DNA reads TGCAGCGTTGAAAGGGGTATGGGGAGGAGGGAGACCCAGTACTTC.

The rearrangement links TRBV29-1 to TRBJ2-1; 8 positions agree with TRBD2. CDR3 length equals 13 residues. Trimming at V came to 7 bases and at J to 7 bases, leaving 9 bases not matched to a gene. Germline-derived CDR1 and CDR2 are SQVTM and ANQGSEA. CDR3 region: CSGYSGGLNEQFF. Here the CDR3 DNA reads TGCAGCGGTTATTCGGGAGGGCTAAATGAGCAGTTCTTC.

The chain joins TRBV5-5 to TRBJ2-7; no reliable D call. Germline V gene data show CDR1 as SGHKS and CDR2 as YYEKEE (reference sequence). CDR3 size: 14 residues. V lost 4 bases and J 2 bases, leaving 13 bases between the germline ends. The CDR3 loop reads CASSHGQAPYEQYF. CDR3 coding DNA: TGTGCCAGCAGCCACGGCCAGGCACCCTACGAGCAGTACTTC.

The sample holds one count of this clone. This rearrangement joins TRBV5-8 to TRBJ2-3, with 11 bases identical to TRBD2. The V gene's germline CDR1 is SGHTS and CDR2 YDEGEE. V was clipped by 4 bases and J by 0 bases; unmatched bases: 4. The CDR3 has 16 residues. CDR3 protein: CASSGTSGVSTDTQYF. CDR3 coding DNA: TGTGCCAGCAGCGGGACTAGCGGTGTGAGCACAGATACGCAGTATTTT.

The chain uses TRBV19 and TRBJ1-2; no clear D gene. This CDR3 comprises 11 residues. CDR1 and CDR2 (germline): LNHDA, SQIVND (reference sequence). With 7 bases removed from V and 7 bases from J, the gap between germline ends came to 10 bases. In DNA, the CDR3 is TGTGCCAGTATTGGAGGGAGTGGCTACACCTTC. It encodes CASIGGSGYTF. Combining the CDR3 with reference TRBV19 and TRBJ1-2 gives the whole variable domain DGGITQSPKYLFRKEGQNVTLSCEQNLNHDAMYWYRQDPGQGLRLIYYSQIVNDFQKGDIAEGYSVSREKKESFPLTVTSAQKNPTAFYLCASIGGSGYTFGSGTRLTVV.